This is a list of T cell receptor beta chains from one sample in a study of T cell responses to AZD1222 COVID-19 vaccine. Measured with immunoSEQ multiplex PCR; TCRdb has only the in-frame clones, and not every one. The data show fewer than 110,000 clones, approximately 87% seen once. Here the sequenced sample was peripheral blood, taken 28 days after the second AZD1222 dose. These receptors were obtained from an adult who received the AZD1222 COVID-19 vaccine. Each CDR3 is given with its conserved first and last residue. The order of the fields is V gene, J gene, CDR3 protein.

>TRBV27|TRBJ1-3
CASSPDSMGNTIYF
>TRBV9|TRBJ1-2
CASSATGGYGYTF
>TRBV3-1/TRBV3-2|TRBJ1-1
CASSLRLGLGTSSEAFF
>TRBV3-1/TRBV3-2|TRBJ1-1
CASSRRTGEQTEAFF
>TRBV11-1|TRBJ1-1
CASSSLGGQAEAFF
>TRBV6-5|TRBJ2-1
CASSLAGVRQFF
>TRBV9|TRBJ2-2
CASSPDHHRGPSNTGELFF
>TRBV29-1|TRBJ2-7
CSVKPSGLTYEQYF
>TRBV21-1|TRBJ1-1
CASSKRNTEAFF
>TRBV4-2|TRBJ1-4
CATRGGQGNEKLFF
>TRBV4-2|TRBJ2-2
CASSRREGELFF
>TRBV19|TRBJ2-1
CASTSAGTLPYNEQFF
>TRBV30|TRBJ2-3
CAWRPLKRGGRDTQYF
>TRBV6-5|TRBJ2-1
CASSDRFSYNEQFF
>TRBV18|TRBJ1-2
CASSPQTSYGYTF
>TRBV29-1|TRBJ2-3
CSLDRGGTDTQYF
>TRBV19|TRBJ1-5
CASSIREYSNQPQHF
>TRBV4-1|TRBJ2-2
CASSLGTRLTGELFF
>TRBV6-5|TRBJ2-7
CASSYGGHYEQYF
>TRBV27|TRBJ2-7
CASSSSYEQYF
>TRBV6-5|TRBJ1-5
CASDRVSNQPQHF
>TRBV4-1|TRBJ2-1
CASSQDRGGDNEQFF
>TRBV7-9|TRBJ2-7
CASSPKTSGKGEQYF
>TRBV19|TRBJ2-7
CASSPFEVENEQYF
>TRBV19|TRBJ2-2
CASSTRDFTGELFF
>TRBV9|TRBJ1-1
CASSGGTVNTEAFF
>TRBV5-5|TRBJ2-1
CASSLGGMMDYYNEQFF
>TRBV30|TRBJ2-6
CARGRDGANVLTF
>TRBV5-1|TRBJ2-1
CASSPGLAGPLLGNEQFF
>TRBV7-3|TRBJ2-5
CASSLAPTAARETQYF
>TRBV2|TRBJ1-5
CASSGRSGDNQPQHF
>TRBV6-5|TRBJ1-1
CASSYSAGVNTEAFF
>TRBV18|TRBJ2-5
CASSPPFAGGTQETQYF
>TRBV3-1/TRBV3-2|TRBJ1-6
CASSPGRSASPLHF
>TRBV5-1|TRBJ2-5
CASSKGYSGVQETQYF
>TRBV9|TRBJ1-1
CASSVGQGVTEAFF
>TRBV5-4|TRBJ1-1
CASSPPITGGTEAFF
>TRBV15|TRBJ2-6
CATSRDHGPSSGANVLTF
>TRBV2|TRBJ2-5
CASSETGDLPDKRETQYF
>TRBV27|TRBJ2-5
CASSSLGGETQYF
>TRBV19|TRBJ1-6
CASSLDPSQPLHF
>TRBV7-9|TRBJ2-2
CASSRGTSRWAGELFF
>TRBV4-3|TRBJ2-7
CASSQVQGAYEQYF
>TRBV6-1|TRBJ2-7
CASSAGSGGPSYEQYF
>TRBV5-4|TRBJ1-1
CASSLRNTEAFF
>TRBV15|TRBJ1-5
CATSRGGSEQPQHF
>TRBV5-6|TRBJ1-6
CASSLASGNSPLHF
>TRBV30|TRBJ1-1
CAWSKGQGFSEAFF